These 9 T cell receptor beta chains came from one sample sequenced in a study of OX40 agonist ivuxolimab in advanced cancers. Libraries were prepared by immunoSEQ multiplex PCR; TCRdb keeps only in-frame clonotypes and omits some of them. Of about 55,000 clones listed, 77% were seen once; the top ten hold 5% to 7.5%. The starting material was CD4+ or CD8+ T cells sorted from blood, obtained in a trial of the OX40 agonist ivuxolimab. All receptors derive from an adult with an advanced solid tumor such as melanoma, head and neck, liver or kidney cancer.

The CDR3 sequence: CASSPSGGARETQYF. In nucleotides, the CDR3 is TGTGCCAGCTCACCAAGCGGGGGGGCAAGAGAGACCCAGTACTTC. This chain connects TRBV18 to TRBJ2-5, with TRBD2 identical over 10 bases. J gave up 4 bases and V 2 bases, and 4 bases lay outside the gene matches. The CDR3 contains 15 residues. CDR1 and CDR2 from the germline V gene are KGHSH and LQKENI.

This rearrangement joins TRBV4-2 to TRBJ2-7; 10 bases are a match to TRBD2. This CDR3 is 16 amino acids long. Germline V gene lookup returns CDR1 LGHNA and CDR2 YNFKEQ. After removal of 2 bases from V and 3 bases from J, the junction contained 7 bases not matched to a gene. The CDR3, as DNA: TGTGCCAGCAGCCAACTCGGAGCGGGAGGGCTCTACGAGCAGTACTTC. Translation gives CASSQLGAGGLYEQYF.

The chain carries TRBV13 and TRBJ2-7, with D possibly being TRBD2 (6 bases). The CDR3 consists of 17 residues. CDR1 is PRHDT and CDR2 is FYEKMQ in the germline V gene (reference sequence). The V end was cut by 2 bases, the J end by 0 bases, with 17 bases between. Here the CDR3 reads CASSLLRGRGSSYEQYF. CDR3 DNA: TGTGCCAGCAGCTTATTGAGAGGACGGGGGAGCTCCTACGAGCAGTACTTC.

V is TRBV18 and J is TRBJ2-5; 11 bases are shared with TRBD2. This CDR3 comprises 15 residues. V trimming: 3 bases; J trimming: 1 base; junction bases outside the gene matches: 1. The germline V gene has CDR1 KGHSH and CDR2 LQKENI. Here the CDR3 reads CASSPTSGVQETQYF. In DNA, the CDR3 is TGTGCCAGCTCACCGACTAGCGGGGTCCAAGAGACCCAGTACTTC.

This chain connects TRBV28 to TRBJ1-6; TRBD1 agrees at 9 bases. V was pared by 6 bases and J by 10 bases, with 10 bases of the junction left unmatched. This CDR3 contains 15 residues. The germline V gene encodes CDR1 MDHEN and CDR2 SYDVKM. CDR3 in DNA: TGTGCCAGCAGGCCCTTGGGGACAGGGAACTCACCCCTCCACTTT. Translation gives CASRPLGTGNSPLHF.

The rearrangement links TRBV6-4 to TRBJ2-7, with TRBD2 identical over 14 bases. Trimming cost V 3 bases and J 2 bases; bases outside gene matches: 3. CDR1 and CDR2 from the germline V gene are MRHNA and SNTAGT. The CDR3 is 16 amino acids. This CDR3 reads CASSEGLAGVPYEQYF. The CDR3 DNA sequence: TGTGCCAGCAGTGAGGGACTAGCGGGGGTACCCTACGAGCAGTACTTC.

This clone occurred a few times. The chain couples TRBV10-2 to TRBJ1-2; a possible D gene is TRBD1 (5 bases). Germline values: CDR1 WSHSY, CDR2 SAAADI. V gave up 9 bases and J gave up 6 bases, with 17 bases separating them. The CDR3 totals 13 residues. This CDR3 reads CASNGGRGDGYTF. CDR3 nucleotides: TGCGCCAGTAACGGGGGACGGGGGGATGGCTACACCTTC.

This sequence joins TRBV19 and TRBJ1-2, with TRBD1 matching over 12 bases. Trimming cost V 6 bases and J 3 bases; bases outside gene matches: 14. The CDR3 extends over 18 amino acids. The germline CDR1 and CDR2 sequences are LNHDA and SQIVND (reference sequence). The CDR3 region has the DNA TGTGCCAGTAGCCTAAACACAGGGACAGGGGGCTTGGACTATGGCTACACCTTC. Protein: CASSLNTGTGGLDYGYTF.

Only a few counts were recorded for this clone. CDR3: CASKGSGQGLNQPQHF. CDR3 DNA: TGTGCCAGTAAGGGGTCAGGGCAGGGGCTCAATCAGCCCCAGCATTTT. The chain has TRBV19 and TRBJ1-5; D is perhaps TRBD1 (6 bases). Germline values: CDR1 LNHDA, CDR2 SQIVND (reference sequence). There are 16 residues in the CDR3. V lost 7 bases and J lost 3, with 19 bases in between.